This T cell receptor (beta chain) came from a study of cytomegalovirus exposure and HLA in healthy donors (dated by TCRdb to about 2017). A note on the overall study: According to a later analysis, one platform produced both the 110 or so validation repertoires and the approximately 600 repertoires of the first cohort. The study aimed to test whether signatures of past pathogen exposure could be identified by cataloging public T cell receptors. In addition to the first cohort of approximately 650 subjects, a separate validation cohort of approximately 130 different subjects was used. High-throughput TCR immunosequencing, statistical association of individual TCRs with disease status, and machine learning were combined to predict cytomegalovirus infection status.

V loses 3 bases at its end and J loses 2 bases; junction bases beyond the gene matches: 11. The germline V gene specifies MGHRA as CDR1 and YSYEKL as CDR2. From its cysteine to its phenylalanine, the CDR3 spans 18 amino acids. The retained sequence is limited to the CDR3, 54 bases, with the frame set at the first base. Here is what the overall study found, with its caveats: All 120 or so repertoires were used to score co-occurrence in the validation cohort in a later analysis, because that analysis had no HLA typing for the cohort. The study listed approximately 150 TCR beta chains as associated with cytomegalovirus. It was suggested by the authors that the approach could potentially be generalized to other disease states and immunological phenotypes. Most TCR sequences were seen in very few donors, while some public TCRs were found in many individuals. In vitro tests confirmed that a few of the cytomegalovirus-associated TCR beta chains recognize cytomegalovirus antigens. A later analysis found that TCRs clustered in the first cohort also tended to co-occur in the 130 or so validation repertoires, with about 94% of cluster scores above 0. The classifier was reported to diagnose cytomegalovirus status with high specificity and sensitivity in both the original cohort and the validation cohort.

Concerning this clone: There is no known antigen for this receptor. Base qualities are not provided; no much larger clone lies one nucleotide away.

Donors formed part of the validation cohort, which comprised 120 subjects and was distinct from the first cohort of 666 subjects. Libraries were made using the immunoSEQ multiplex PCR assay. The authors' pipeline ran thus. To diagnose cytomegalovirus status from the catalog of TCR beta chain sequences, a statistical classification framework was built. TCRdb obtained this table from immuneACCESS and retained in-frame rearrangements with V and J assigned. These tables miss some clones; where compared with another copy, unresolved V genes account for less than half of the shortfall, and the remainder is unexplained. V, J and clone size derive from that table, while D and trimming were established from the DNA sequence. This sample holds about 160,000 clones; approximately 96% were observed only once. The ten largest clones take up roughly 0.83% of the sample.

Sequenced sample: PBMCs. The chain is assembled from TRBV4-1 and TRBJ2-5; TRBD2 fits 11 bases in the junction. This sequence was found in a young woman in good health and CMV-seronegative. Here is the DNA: TGCGCCAGCAGCCAGGACCCCAACCTAGCGGGGGGACAAGAGACCCAGTACTTC. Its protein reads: CASSQDPNLAGGQETQYF.